What follows are 12 T cell receptor beta chains derived from one specimen sequenced in a study of blood T cell repertoires in COVID-19. Only in-frame clones appear in the TCRdb table, and some are missing; sequencing was by immunoSEQ multiplex PCR. The repertoire includes roughly 250,000 clones, approximately 86% of them detected once, and approximately 1.5% sits in the top ten. The sample was PBMCs or T cells enriched from blood (not recorded which). The source of these receptors is a woman aged 45-60 years who had recovered from COVID-19.

This chain uses TRBV29-1 with TRBJ2-7; a weak D match, TRBD2 (5 bases). This CDR3 is built from 14 residues. Between the trimmed V and J ends, which lost 6 bases and 1 base, there was a span of 16 bases. The germline gives CDR1 SQVTM, CDR2 ANQGSEA. The CDR3 nucleotides are TGCAGCGTGACCCCGGAGGTTCAATCCTACGAGCAGTACTTC. It translates to CSVTPEVQSYEQYF.

The J gene is TRBJ1-4, the V gene TRBV25-1; no definite D call. This CDR3 has 14 amino acids. V was cut by 4 bases and J by 7 bases, with 13 bases left in between. The V gene's germline CDR1 is MGHDK and CDR2 SYGVNS. The CDR3 bases are TGTGCCAGCAGTGCCGCGGGCAAGATTGAAAAACTGTTTTTT. This codes for CASSAAGKIEKLFF.

CDR3 in amino acids: CASSQPGNSPLHF. The DNA for the CDR3 is TGCGCCAGCAGCCAACCAGGGAATTCACCCCTCCACTTT. The chain is built from TRBV4-1 and TRBJ1-6; tentatively, D is TRBD1 (5 bases). CDR1 and CDR2 (germline): MGHRA, YSYEKL. The CDR3 covers 13 residues. V was clipped by 2 bases and J by 7 bases, with 6 bases between them.

The gene calls are TRBV7-9 and TRBJ2-5; 10 bases are a match to TRBD2. V dropped 4 bases and J dropped 1; count of bases not matched to a gene: 6. CDR3 length: 16 residues. CDR1 and CDR2 (germline): SEHNR, FQNEAQ (reference sequence). The CDR3 sequence is CASSSPLAGVQETQYF. CDR3 DNA sequence: TGTGCCAGCAGCTCGCCGCTAGCGGGAGTCCAAGAGACCCAGTACTTC.

This clone was counted a few times. This chain uses TRBV28 with TRBJ1-2; D call uncertain. The CDR3 covers 13 residues. The germline V and J ends were trimmed by 4 bases and 6 bases, with 12 bases remaining between them. Germline-derived CDR1 and CDR2 are MDHEN and SYDVKM. DNA of the CDR3: TGTGCCAGCAGTTCCAGAGGTGGTAATGGCTACACCTTC. This gives the protein CASSSRGGNGYTF.

This chain connects TRBV24-1 to TRBJ2-2; D call uncertain. The germline CDR1 and CDR2 sequences are KGHDR and SFDVKD. This CDR3 is built from 11 residues. The ends were cut back, 5 bases at V and 6 bases at J, with 3 bases in the middle. CDR3 bases: TGTGCCACCAGTGCGGCCGGGGAGCTGTTTTTT. Translating gives CATSAAGELFF.

This chain joins TRBV6-5 and TRBJ1-6; tentative D call: TRBD1 (5 bases). V lost 2 bases to trimming and J lost 10 bases, with 15 bases between them. Germline loops: CDR1 MNHEY, CDR2 SVGAGI. CDR3 length: 15 residues. The CDR3: CASSYGARDGSPLHF. The CDR3, as DNA: TGTGCCAGCAGTTACGGCGCCAGGGATGGGTCACCCCTCCACTTT.

This clone has ten or more counts. The chain joins TRBV7-2 to TRBJ2-7; a weak D match, TRBD1 (6 bases). From germline, CDR1 is SGHTA and CDR2 FQGNSA. The CDR3 totals 14 residues. Deletions cut 5 bases from V and 2 bases from J, with 13 bases between. For the CDR3, the DNA is TGTGCCAGCAGCGGTAGACAGGCACCCTACGAGCAGTACTTC. Translated, it gives CASSGRQAPYEQYF.

This chain connects TRBV2 to TRBJ1-5, with 10 bases lining up with TRBD1. The CDR3 sequence is 14 residues long. Germline V gives CDR1 SNHLY, CDR2 FYNNEI. Trimming took 9 bases from V and 1 from J; bases not matched to a gene: 3. CDR3 in amino acids: CARWDRGSNQPQHF. The CDR3 coding sequence is TGTGCCAGATGGGACAGGGGAAGCAATCAGCCCCAGCATTTT.

A note on this clone: One end of the junction varies from germline; a read error may be responsible. The V and J genes are TRBV7-7 and TRBJ1-5, with D perhaps TRBD1 (5 bases). The CDR3 runs to 16 residues. Germline values: CDR1 SSHAT, CDR2 FNYEAQ (reference sequence). Here the CDR3 DNA reads TGTGCTAGCAGCTACCGACAGAACAAAAGCAATCAGCCCCAGCATTTT. Translating gives CASSYRQNKSNQPQHF.

The chain couples TRBV10-1 to TRBJ2-7, with D possibly TRBD2 on 5 matching bases. The CDR3 consists of 16 residues. V gave up 0 bases and J gave up 2 bases, with 14 bases separating them. Germline V CDR1 and CDR2: WNHNN, SYGVQD (reference sequence). The CDR3 DNA reads as TGCGCCAGCAGTGAGTCTTTGGCGGGTAACCCCTACGAGCAGTACTTC. Translation: CASSESLAGNPYEQYF.

CDR3 nucleotides: TGTGCCAGCAGTCCCCCTGGGACTGTTAACTATGGCTACACCTTC. Translation gives CASSPPGTVNYGYTF. This chain uses TRBV6-5 with TRBJ1-2; D is possibly TRBD1 (5 bases). Germline CDR1 reads MNHEY; CDR2 reads SVGAGI. V dropped 5 bases and J dropped 1 base, with 14 bases sitting between them. The CDR3 has 15 residues.